What follows describes a single T cell receptor beta chain. Its antigen is not known. Germline trimming cut 4 bases from V and 5 bases from J; bases unmatched to any gene: 7. Germline lookup yields CDR1 SGHDT and CDR2 YYEEEE. The CDR3 totals 16 residues. This entry belongs to a study of cytomegalovirus exposure and HLA in healthy donors. Overall study: The Caucasian-associated ancestry cluster contained about 80% of the roughly 370 genotyped donors. Overall study findings and caveats: Specific recognition of CMV antigens was confirmed in vitro for a few chains (all CMV-associated). HLA-A and HLA-B allele assignments for most subjects were reportedly predicted accurately using TCR beta sequences.

The PCR had 60 Vbeta and 13 Jbeta primers. As processed by the authors: As a later analysis found, there were about 80 million unique TCR beta chains, of which roughly 11 million were shared. Method: immunoSEQ multiplex PCR; TCRdb's copy keeps in-frame clones and lacks some. Clone size and the V and J calls come from that table; the DNA yielded D and trimming. The repertoire has under 150,000 clones, approximately 80% of them found once; the top ten carry about 4%. The origin of this receptor is a woman between 40 and 50 years old in good health and CMV-seronegative. The specimen sequenced was PBMCs. The chain joins TRBV5-6 to TRBJ2-1, with 12 bases fitting TRBD2. The CDR3, as DNA: TGTGCCAGCAGCCTAGGACTAGCGGGGTCCCACAATGAGCAGTTCTTC. Its translation is CASSLGLAGSHNEQFF.